The 16 T cell receptor beta chains in this list originate from one sample, sequenced in a study of spatial heterogeneity in lung cancer. Time point denoted: sample taken at primary tumor resection. Whole RNA came from tumor, nontumor lung or frozen PBMC and was sequenced without being sorted. TCRdb re-called the 5' RACE reads through MiXCR, storing one row per CDR3 protein. In the table there are just under 40,000 distinct CDR3 sequences, under 7% of which are singletons. The sample consisted of PBMCs, taken at surgery. These receptors were collected from a male donor with early-stage non-small cell lung cancer.

This clonotype came up many times. The chain recombines TRBV18 with TRBJ1-5; D is unclear. The CDR3 loop spans 13 amino acids. V was shortened by 1 base and J by 4 bases, with 5 bases between the two germline ends. CDR1 and CDR2 (germline): KGHSH, LQKENI. This CDR3 is CASSPQGNQPQHF. The CDR3 DNA follows: TGTGCCAGCTCACCACAGGGAAATCAGCCCCAGCATTTT.

This clonotype was recorded a few times. This chain joins TRBV4-3 and TRBJ1-2; D not certain. Germline assignment: CDR1 LGHNA and CDR2 YSLEER. The CDR3 loop spans 14 amino acids. The V end lost 0 bases, the J end lost 1 base, and 6 bases lay between the germline ends. The CDR3 region has the DNA TGCGCCAGCAGCCAAGACCTCATTAACTATGGCTACACCTTC. It translates to CASSQDLINYGYTF.

The chain has TRBV3-1 and TRBJ1-5; D is uncertain. This CDR3 comprises 14 residues. CDR1 is LGHDT, CDR2 YNNKEL, per germline (reference sequence). Trimming took off 3 bases at V and 7 bases at J, with 13 bases between the two ends. The CDR3 nucleotides are TGTGCCAGCAGCCATAGAGGAGAGGGACAGCCCCAGCATTTT. This gives the protein CASSHRGEGQPQHF.

This clonotype showed up many times. The V and J genes are TRBV18 and TRBJ1-1; 9 bases are shared with TRBD1. V was clipped by 4 bases and J by 8 bases; unmatched bases: 17. CDR3 length: 17 residues. Germline values: CDR1 KGHSH, CDR2 LQKENI. CDR3 in DNA: TGTGCCAGCTCACTTTCCGGGACAGGGATGCGAAAACCGGAAGCTTTCTTT. Protein product: CASSLSGTGMRKPEAFF. Drawing the rest from reference TRBV18 and TRBJ1-1, the complete variable domain is NAGVMQNPRHLVRRRGQEARLRCSPMKGHSHVYWYRQLPEEGLKFMVYLQKENIIDESGMPKERFSAEFPKEGPSILRIQQVVRGDSAAYFCASSLSGTGMRKPEAFFGQGTRLTVV.

As concerns this clonotype: A much larger clonotype is one base distant, so this may be a read error. The chain carries TRBV7-9 and TRBJ2-7; the match to TRBD2 covers 13 bases. V was pared by 1 base and J by 3 bases, with 15 bases of the junction left unmatched. Germline CDR1 reads SEHNR; CDR2 reads FQNEAQ (reference sequence). CDR3 length equals 20 residues. The CDR3 loop reads CASSLGGPGTSGEIVYEQYF. The CDR3 DNA sequence: TGTGCCAGCAGCTTAGGGGGGCCCGGGACTAGCGGGGAAATCGTCTACGAGCAGTACTTC.

This clonotype was counted many times. This chain links TRBV10-3 with TRBJ2-3; 8 bases match TRBD1. This CDR3 comprises 17 residues. Germline assignment: CDR1 ENHRY and CDR2 SYGVKD. After removal of 4 bases from V and 3 bases from J, the junction contained 12 bases not matched to a gene. For the CDR3, the DNA is TGTGCCATCAGTGGGAAAAGGCAAGGACAGGGTACAGATACGCAGTATTTT. Its translation: CAISGKRQGQGTDTQYF.

Concerning this clonotype itself: With a much larger clone just one base away, this may be a read error. The chain couples TRBV28 to TRBJ1-5; 7 nucleotides line up with TRBD1. CDR1 and CDR2 from the germline V gene are MDHEN and SYDVKM. This CDR3 has 14 residues. CDR3 loop: CASNGGGSAQSQHF. CDR3 DNA sequence: TGTGCCAGCAATGGAGGGGGCTCGGCTCAGTCCCAGCATTTT. Together with reference TRBV28 and TRBJ1-5, the CDR3 gives the full variable domain: DVKVTQSSRYLVKRTGEKVFLECVQDMDHENMFWYRQDPGLGLRLIYFSYDVKMKEKGDIPEGYSVSREKKERFSLILESASTNQTSMYLCASNGGGSAQSQHFGDGTRLSIL.

At least ten counts were recorded for this clonotype. V usage is TRBV2 and J usage is TRBJ2-3; the D gene is possibly TRBD2 (6 bases). The CDR3 is 12 residues long. The germline V gene encodes CDR1 SNHLY and CDR2 FYNNEI. V lost 8 bases and J lost 4, with 10 bases in between. The DNA of the CDR3 is TGTGCCAGCCTAGCGAAGGCAGATACGCAGTATTTT. Translated: CASLAKADTQYF.

This clonotype showed up many times. The J gene is TRBJ1-4, the V gene TRBV11-2; D unresolved. V shed 4 bases and J shed 8 bases, with 17 bases lying between them. Looked up from germline, CDR1 is SGHAT and CDR2 is FQNNGV. This CDR3 is built from 15 residues. CDR3 loop: CASSSLVPGLEKLFF. CDR3 nucleotides: TGTGCCAGCAGCTCCCTGGTACCGGGGTTGGAAAAACTGTTTTTT.

In this sample, this clonotype turned up many times. This chain joins TRBV12-3 or TRBV12-4 and TRBJ1-6; D remains ambiguous. Trimming removed 6 bases at V and 0 bases at J, with 15 bases between. The CDR3 contains 17 residues. CDR3 sequence reads: CASSPDRLSSYNSPLHF. DNA of the CDR3: TGTGCCAGCAGCCCCGATCGTCTGAGCTCCTATAATTCACCCCTCCACTTT.

In this sample, this clonotype turned up many times. This chain uses TRBV11-2 with TRBJ2-1; TRBD1 agrees at 8 bases. V was clipped by 0 bases and J by 7 bases; unmatched bases: 11. This CDR3 has 17 amino acids. Germline CDR1 SGHAT, CDR2 FQNNGV. In DNA, the CDR3 is TGTGCCAGCAGCTTAGAGTGGGCGTTGACAGGGGCTAATGAGCAGTTCTTC. Its protein is CASSLEWALTGANEQFF.

At least ten counts were recorded for this clonotype. The chain recombines TRBV12-3 or TRBV12-4 with TRBJ2-5; the D is unclear. The CDR3 length is 14 residues. Trimming cost V 3 bases and J 3 bases, with 11 bases left between them. The CDR3 is CASSFWQREETQYF. DNA of the CDR3: TGTGCCAGCAGTTTCTGGCAGAGAGAAGAGACCCAGTACTTC.

In regard to this clonotype: Its ends do not fully match the called genes, so a read error is possible. The chain combines TRBV28 with TRBJ1-4, with D maybe TRBD1 (6 bases). In germline, CDR1 is MDHEN, CDR2 SYDVKM. CDR3 size: 13 residues. The CDR3 protein is CASTQTGRFTHIF. The CDR3 nucleotides are TGTGCCAGCACCCAGACAGGACGCTTCACGCATATTTTT.

This clonotype was counted at least ten times. The CDR3 spells CASSVGGGGATQFF. CDR3 coding DNA: TGTGCCAGCAGCGTAGGAGGCGGGGGGGCCACGCAGTTCTTC. V gene TRBV9 combines with J gene TRBJ2-1; 9 bases map to TRBD2. V shed 0 bases and J 12 bases; nucleotides not matched to a gene: 7. CDR1 SGDLS and CDR2 YYNGEE come from the germline V gene. The CDR3 consists of 14 residues.

V gene TRBV9 combines with J gene TRBJ2-3, with TRBD1 matching over 7 bases. Germline V gene data show CDR1 as SGDLS and CDR2 as YYNGEE. J lost 2 bases, V lost 2 bases, and 2 bases had no gene match. The CDR3 has 14 amino acids. CDR3 in DNA: TGTGCCAGCAGCGTGACAGGGTACACAGATACGCAGTATTTT. It yields the protein CASSVTGYTDTQYF.

The chain links TRBV5-1 to TRBJ2-3, with D possibly matching TRBD2 (5 bases). The ends were cut back, 5 bases at V and 1 base at J, with 11 bases in the middle. Germline loops: CDR1 SGHRS, CDR2 YFSETQ. The CDR3 has 14 residues. In DNA, the CDR3 is TGCGCCAGCAGTCGGGATAGCGGCACAGATACGCAGTATTTT. Amino acids: CASSRDSGTDTQYF.